This T cell receptor beta chain was observed in a study of blood T cell repertoires in COVID-19. For the study at large: Material from acute and convalescent COVID-19 was sourced from the United States, Italy and Spain. PBMCs, B-cell-depleted T cells, or T cells provided the cDNA or gDNA that made up the material.

This CDR3 contains 15 residues. V lost 5 bases, J lost 5 bases, and 9 bases stayed unmatched. Germline V gene data show CDR1 as KGHDR and CDR2 as SFDVKD. Authors' analysis steps: How many nucleated cells were present was estimated from reference gene primer amplification. The protocol was immunoSEQ multiplex PCR, while the TCRdb copy is restricted to in-frame clones and leaves out a portion. The V and J calls and clone size are taken from that table; D and trimming were inferred from the DNA. The sample lists under 350,000 clones, 83% seen once, with roughly a tenth in the top ten. Source material: peripheral blood. The source of this sequence is a woman aged 50 to 60 who had recovered from COVID-19. The chain carries TRBV24-1 and TRBJ2-7, with TRBD1 matching over 9 bases. The CDR3 region is CATSGPGQGSDEQYF. Written as DNA, the CDR3 is TGTGCCACCAGTGGTCCGGGACAGGGAAGCGACGAGCAGTACTTC.